Below are 9 T cell receptor beta chains sequenced from a single sample in a study of blood T cell repertoires in COVID-19 (TCRdb year 2020). Libraries were built with the immunoSEQ multiplex PCR assay. Here the immuneACCESS table is served through TCRdb, limited to in-frame sequences with V and J called. Missing clones are a known gap in these copies; in checked studies unresolved V genes cover under half, and the rest lacks a known reason. The sample records more than 200,000 clones, roughly 91% of which are singletons. Jointly, the top ten make up approximately 7.3% of the sample. The specimen was PBMCs or T cells enriched from blood (not recorded which). These receptors were obtained from a man aged 30 to 39 in a cohort exposed to, infected with or recovered from COVID-19 (not recorded which).

The chain is built from TRBV5-6 and TRBJ2-7; D may be TRBD2 (6 bases). Trimming stripped 2 bases from V and 1 base from J, with 16 bases between. Germline lookup yields CDR1 SGHDT and CDR2 YYEEEE. This CDR3 is built from 16 residues. CDR3 nucleotides: TGTGCCAGCAGCTTTTACCGGCGGGAACAATCCTACGAGCAGTACTTC. Translating it yields CASSFYRREQSYEQYF. The full variable domain, with the rest looked up from reference TRBV5-6 and TRBJ2-7, is DAGVTQSPTHLIKTRGQQVTLRCSPKSGHDTVSWYQQALGQGPQFIFQYYEEEERQRGNFPDRFSGHQFPNYSSELNVNALLLGDSALYLCASSFYRREQSYEQYFGPGTRLTVT.

CDR3 in amino acids: CASSYRGRTPYEQYF. CDR3 nucleotides: TGTGCCAGCAGTTACCGCGGAAGGACACCTTACGAGCAGTACTTC. This rearrangement joins TRBV6-5 to TRBJ2-7; perhaps TRBD1 as D (5 bases). The CDR3 runs 15 residues. Trimming removed 2 bases at V and 4 bases at J, with 15 bases between. Germline V gene sequence: CDR1 MNHEY, CDR2 SVGAGI.

This chain uses TRBV7-8 with TRBJ1-1, with D maybe TRBD1 (6 bases). This CDR3 has 15 residues. Germline V gene sequence: CDR1 SGHVS, CDR2 FQNEAQ. The V end was cut by 1 base, the J end by 7 bases, with 16 bases between. The CDR3 sequence: CASSLDGISGVEAFF. The CDR3 region has the DNA TGTGCCAGCAGCTTAGACGGGATCTCAGGGGTTGAAGCTTTCTTT.

This clone was detected only a few times. The rearrangement uses TRBV9 and TRBJ2-7; 7 bases fit TRBD2. The CDR3 totals 15 residues. With V trimmed by 4 bases and J by 5 bases, 12 bases remained unmatched. CDR1 and CDR2 (germline): SGDLS, YYNGEE. As DNA, the CDR3 is TGTGCCAGCAGCCTCTGGGGGAGGGCCGGGGACGAGCAGTACTTC. It codes for CASSLWGRAGDEQYF.

This clone was counted only a few times. CDR3 loop: CASGQTSSGANVLTF. As DNA, the CDR3 is TGTGCCAGCGGACAGACCTCATCTGGGGCCAACGTCCTGACTTTC. The chain carries TRBV6-4 and TRBJ2-6; TRBD1 might be the D (6 bases). Trimming pared 8 bases from V and 1 base from J, leaving 12 bases between. The CDR3 spans 15 residues. CDR1 is MRHNA, CDR2 SNTAGT, per germline.

The V gene is TRBV19, the J gene TRBJ2-4, with D possibly being TRBD2 (6 bases). Trimming stripped 3 bases from V and 7 bases from J, with 10 bases between. The CDR3 is 13 residues long. CDR1 is LNHDA, CDR2 SQIVND, per germline (reference sequence). The chain's CDR3 is CASSMGGPNIQYF. The CDR3 DNA reads TGTGCCAGTAGTATGGGGGGTCCTAACATTCAGTACTTC.

The chain recombines TRBV9 with TRBJ1-2; 7 positions agree with TRBD1. The germline gives CDR1 SGDLS, CDR2 YYNGEE. Trimming cost V 2 bases and J 7 bases; bases outside gene matches: 14. The CDR3 is 16 amino acids. The CDR3 is CASSVLSTGRSSGYTF. CDR3 DNA: TGTGCCAGCAGCGTCCTGTCGACAGGGCGTTCGAGTGGCTACACCTTC.

The chain links TRBV19 to TRBJ2-5, with 11 bases fitting TRBD2. The CDR3 runs 15 residues. V trimming: 5 bases; J trimming: 4 bases; junction bases outside the gene matches: 6. Germline lookup yields CDR1 LNHDA and CDR2 SQIVND (reference sequence). For the CDR3, the DNA is TGTGCCAGTAGTGAGGGACTAGCGGTGAGAGAGACCCAGTACTTC. Amino acid sequence: CASSEGLAVRETQYF.

V gene TRBV5-4 combines with J gene TRBJ2-7, with a possible D match to TRBD2 (5 bases). CDR3 length: 15 amino acids. Germline V gene sequence: CDR1 SGHNT, CDR2 YYREEE (reference sequence). V lost 0 bases and J 5 bases, leaving 15 bases between the germline ends. The CDR3 nucleotides are TGTGCCAGCAGCTTGGGGACTTCAGCTGGGGACGAGCAGTACTTC. As protein: CASSLGTSAGDEQYF.